This T cell receptor (beta chain) was sequenced for a study of blood T cell repertoires in COVID-19 (dated by TCRdb to between 2020 and 2021). In the study overall: Samples covering the acute and convalescent phases of COVID-19 were provided by collaborators in the United States, Italy and Spain. The material from the prospective study consisted of cDNA or gDNA derived from T cells, B-cell-depleted T cells, or PBMCs. The dataset comprised deeply sampled blood TCRbeta repertoires from subjects exposed to, actively infected with, or recovered from COVID-19. The repertoires were released in a freely available public database meant as a resource for research on the immune response to SARS-CoV-2. The samples were drawn from two sources: the first 160 participants of the ongoing ImmuneRACE study, and some 1,300 subjects contributed by 6 global collaborators. The sample metadata nearly always contained a de-identified subject ID, COVID-19 status, age in years and sex. Where available, HLA class I and class II types were taken from metadata supplied by the sample provider and were not determined by assay-based typing. Summary of the overall study and its limitations: The amount of clinical and demographic metadata varied by source and participant and was provided uncurated.

About this clone itself: No cognate antigen has been identified for it. Base qualities are missing; no much larger clone stands one base away.

Each collaborating institution followed its own protocols to collect whole blood in K2EDTA tubes. Collaborator samples were shipped for TCRbeta analysis as frozen whole blood, isolated PBMCs, or DNA extracted from either sample type. TCRbeta CDR3 regions were amplified from genomic DNA using the immunoSEQ Assay, a bias-controlled multiplex PCR. The original methods were these. The number of nucleated cells in each sample was estimated from the amplification of reference gene primers within the assay. To quantify the absolute abundance of each unique TCRbeta CDR3 rearrangement, sequence reads were collapsed and filtered. For each sample, productive Simpson clonality was calculated as the square root of Simpson's diversity index across productive rearrangements. This is the immuneACCESS table as TCRdb keeps it, with only in-frame sequences that have V and J called. A part of the clones is gone; compared with another copy, unresolved V genes explain less than half, and the rest is unexplained. D and trimming come from the DNA, and the V and J calls and clone size come from that table. The sample table lists roughly 150,000 clones, roughly nine tenths of them with a count of one. Approximately 2.8% of the sample lies in the top ten.

Its CDR3 holds 13 amino acids, cysteine through phenylalanine. Only the CDR3 region is kept as DNA, spanning 39 bases read in frame from base 1. V loses 3 bases of germline sequence and J loses 3 bases, and the interval between the two ends is 6 bases. As encoded in the germline V gene (reference sequence), CDR1 is MNHEY while CDR2 is SMNVEV. The receptor chain draws on TRBV27 and TRBJ1-5; a confident D gene designation cannot be given. Sample: peripheral blood. This receptor was identified in a man in his 60s with acute or convalescent COVID-19. The DNA reads as follows: TGTGCCAGCAGTTTTTACTACAATCAGCCCCAGCATTTT. It translates as CASSFYYNQPQHF.